The clone carrying this T cell receptor (beta chain) was seen many times. Authors of the study amplified TCR beta CDR3 regions from RNA transcripts. Carried out on the TCR CDR3, a first-round RT-PCR used the HTBI primer set. TCRdb reprocessed the multiplex PCR reads with MiXCR, giving one entry per CDR3 protein. This table holds 500,000 to 550,000 distinct CDR3 sequences, approximately 20% found once. This entry is derived from a study of T cells in Graves' hyperthyroidism and ophthalmopathy. The diagnoses drew upon clinical symptoms, serum thyroxine and TRAb, thyroid ultrasound and orbital computed tomography. Over 9 ml of fresh peripheral blood supplied the PBMCs. This TCR derives from a man between 35 and 55 years old with Graves' ophthalmopathy. The sequencing sample was made of blood.

For the CDR3, the DNA is TGCAGTGCTAGAACTAGCGGGAGGCAGTTCTTC. Residues: CSARTSGRQFF. The gene calls are TRBV20-1 and TRBJ2-1; TRBD2 agrees at 11 bases. Germline trimming cut 2 bases from V and 12 bases from J; bases unmatched to any gene: 0. Germline CDR1 DFQATT, CDR2 SNEGSKA (reference sequence). The CDR3 contains 11 residues.